This TCR beta chain appears in the sequencing data of a study of T cell repertoires in cytomegalovirus infection. Study details: Alongside well-studied HLA-B-restricted CMV epitopes, recently identified HLA-C-restricted CMV epitopes were also used. Indications of both CMV infection and matching HLA type were provided by public TCR beta signatures. Study observations and caveats: Summed public TCR beta family frequency identified CMV carriers bearing the relevant HLA. HLA-C-restricted CMV clonotypes gave the most frequent clonotype in two of eight donors.

This clonotype was picked up a small number of times. The antigen is undetermined. There are 15 residues in the CDR3. Germline V gives CDR1 SEHNR, CDR2 FQNEAQ (reference sequence). V was cut by 3 bases and J by 5 bases, with 17 bases left in between. Using its own MiXCR run on the reads, TCRdb lists one record per CDR3 protein. The sample holds over 100,000 distinct CDR3 sequences; around 28% are singletons and the top ten take roughly 81%. This chain connects TRBV7-9 to TRBJ2-7; tentatively, D is TRBD1 (6 bases). The clonotype was recovered from a human donor in good health (CMV status not recorded). Some clones in this sample may be carry-over from other donors' samples. The material was CD8+ T cells from cultured PBMCs, obtained from culture after CMV antigen stimulation. The CDR3: CASSLSEQGLNEQYF. CDR3 nucleotide sequence: TGTGCCAGCAGCTTGTCAGAACAGGGTTTGAACGAGCAGTACTTC.